A single sample gave rise to the 27 T cell receptor beta chains below, sequenced in a study of cytomegalovirus exposure and HLA in healthy donors. A multiplex PCR was run with 60 Vbeta primers and 13 Jbeta primers. Produced via immunoSEQ multiplex PCR; TCRdb's table is partial and in-frame only. The sample holds 87,000 or so clones, 64% seen once. Material for sequencing was PBMCs. The receptors shown here come from a man aged 55 to 70 in good health and CMV-seronegative.

This clone has a handful of counts. This chain joins TRBV9 and TRBJ1-1; TRBD1 agrees at 7 bases. Germline CDR1 is SGDLS and CDR2 is YYNGEE. V was pared by 3 bases and J by 5 bases, with 10 bases of the junction left unmatched. The CDR3 sequence is 15 residues long. CDR3 loop: CASSALTGQYTEAFF. DNA of the CDR3: TGTGCCAGCAGCGCCCTGACAGGGCAATATACTGAAGCTTTCTTT.

This clone occurred a few times. V and J are TRBV5-5 and TRBJ1-6; D gene uncertain. The CDR3 covers 14 residues. Germline V gene lookup returns CDR1 SGHKS and CDR2 YYEKEE (reference sequence). V shed 3 bases and J shed 7 bases, with 11 bases lying between them. The CDR3 DNA reads TGTGCCAGCAGCTCGGACGGGAACAATTCACCCCTCCACTTT. This sequence encodes CASSSDGNNSPLHF.

In its sample, this clone was seen a few times. In DNA form, the CDR3 reads TGTGCCAGCTCACCGCTAGCGGGAGGGCCTGGCCACGAGCAGTACTTC. Its protein is CASSPLAGGPGHEQYF. This chain uses TRBV18 with TRBJ2-7, with 12 bases aligning to TRBD2. CDR3 size: 16 residues. Germline loops: CDR1 KGHSH, CDR2 LQKENI. V dropped 3 bases and J dropped 5; count of bases not matched to a gene: 8.

V usage is TRBV7-7 and J usage is TRBJ2-7; D unresolved. The V gene's germline CDR1 is SSHAT and CDR2 FNYEAQ (reference sequence). Trimming removed 5 bases from V and 6 bases from J, with 17 bases in between. CDR3 length: 14 amino acids. CDR3 amino acids: CASSLNRLLLEQYF. For the CDR3, the DNA is TGTGCCAGCAGCCTAAACCGACTGTTGCTCGAGCAGTACTTC.

The V gene is TRBV18, the J gene TRBJ2-5; 8 positions match TRBD2. This CDR3 is built from 16 residues. The ends lost 3 bases at V and 1 base at J; junction bases unmatched: 7. CDR1 is KGHSH and CDR2 is LQKENI in the germline V gene. The CDR3 DNA reads TGTGCCAGCTCACCTGGAGTAGCGGGGTTCCAAGAGACCCAGTACTTC. It codes for CASSPGVAGFQETQYF.

The chain joins TRBV5-5 to TRBJ1-3; 7 nucleotides match TRBD1. The CDR3 length is 15 residues. V gave up 4 bases and J gave up 0 bases; unmatched junction bases: 4. Germline values: CDR1 SGHKS, CDR2 YYEKEE (reference sequence). CDR3 amino acids: CASSPSGGSGNTIYF. CDR3 DNA sequence: TGTGCCAGCAGCCCTTCAGGGGGCTCTGGAAACACCATATATTTT.

This rearrangement joins TRBV19 to TRBJ2-2; 7 bases are shared with TRBD1. The junction had 4 bases not matched to a gene; V was cut back by 4 bases and J by 2 bases. CDR1 and CDR2 from the germline V gene are LNHDA and SQIVND (reference sequence). The CDR3 is made up of 15 amino acids. The CDR3 region has the DNA TGTGCCAGTAGTAACCAGGGGGTTAACACCGGGGAGCTGTTTTTT. This codes for CASSNQGVNTGELFF.

This clone was detected a few times. CDR3 bases: TGTGCCAGCAACGCGACAGGCTTCTACAACACTGAAGCTTTCTTT. Encoded protein: CASNATGFYNTEAFF. The chain joins TRBV7-3 to TRBJ1-1; TRBD1 is a possible D gene (6 bases). Deletions cut 7 bases from V and 2 bases from J, with 17 bases between. This CDR3 spans 15 amino acids. The germline gives CDR1 SGHTA, CDR2 FQGTGA.

The chain is built from TRBV5-1 and TRBJ1-2; D not certain. Trimming removed 0 bases at V and 2 bases at J, with 11 bases between. In germline, CDR1 is SGHRS, CDR2 YFSETQ. The CDR3 covers 15 residues. CDR3: CASSLGSSENYGYTF. The CDR3, as DNA: TGCGCCAGCAGCTTGGGGAGTTCCGAGAACTATGGCTACACCTTC.

The chain has TRBV4-1 and TRBJ1-2; D is unresolved. The length of the CDR3 is 13 residues. Germline V lookup: CDR1 MGHRA, CDR2 YSYEKL. Trimming took off 3 bases at V and 8 bases at J, with 13 bases between the two ends. This CDR3 reads CASSQGSSQGYTF. As DNA, the CDR3 is TGCGCCAGCAGCCAGGGCTCCTCCCAGGGCTACACCTTC.

J is TRBJ2-1 and V is TRBV5-6; D is perhaps TRBD1 (5 bases). Between the trimmed V and J ends, which lost 5 bases and 3 bases, there was a span of 9 bases. The CDR3 contains 13 residues. Germline V gene data show CDR1 as SGHDT and CDR2 as YYEEEE. The DNA of the CDR3 is TGTGCCAGCAGTCCGGACAACTACAATGAGCAGTTCTTC. Residues: CASSPDNYNEQFF.

This clone occurred once. The chain joins TRBV7-6 to TRBJ2-2, with 8 bases matching TRBD1. Germline V gene data show CDR1 as SGHVS and CDR2 as FNYEAQ. There are 17 residues in the CDR3. The J segment lost 3 bases and the V segment lost 2 bases, leaving 8 bases of the junction unmatched. The CDR3 sequence is CASSLIGVDRDTGELFF. Written as DNA, the CDR3 is TGTGCCAGCAGCTTAATTGGTGTGGACAGGGACACCGGGGAGCTGTTTTTT.

This clone was seen only a few times. This chain joins TRBV21-1 and TRBJ2-7; TRBD1, as called in the table, went unchecked against the DNA. TRBV21-1 counts as a pseudogene. The CDR3 spans 15 residues. The CDR3 loop is CASSGRQGSSYEQYF. The CDR3 nucleotides are TGTGCCAGCAGCGGAAGACAGGGGAGCTCCTACGAGCAGTACTTC.

J is TRBJ2-7 and V is TRBV28, with no clear D. Trimming stripped 6 bases from V and 3 bases from J, with 9 bases between. The CDR3 sequence is 12 residues long. The germline CDR1 and CDR2 sequences are MDHEN and SYDVKM. The CDR3 region is CASSQPGYEQYF. In DNA, the CDR3 is TGTGCCAGCAGCCAACCGGGCTACGAGCAGTACTTC.

Here the CDR3 reads CASSRTSGGNQETQYF. CDR3 coding DNA: TGTGCCAGTAGTCGCACTAGCGGGGGAAACCAAGAGACCCAGTACTTC. The chain recombines TRBV19 with TRBJ2-5; TRBD2 matches at 11 bases. The CDR3 runs 16 residues. The germline V gene has CDR1 LNHDA and CDR2 SQIVND (reference sequence). V trimming: 5 bases; J trimming: 0 bases; junction bases outside the gene matches: 5.

This chain connects TRBV10-2 to TRBJ1-1; 8 bases are shared with TRBD1. Germline lookup yields CDR1 WSHSY and CDR2 SAAADI. The CDR3 length is 14 residues. After removal of 6 bases from V and 4 bases from J, the junction contained 7 bases not matched to a gene. The CDR3 DNA is TGCGCCAGCAGAGGACAGGGCGGCACCACTGAAGCTTTCTTT. Translating it yields CASRGQGGTTEAFF.

This clone has just a few counts. The J gene is TRBJ1-1, the V gene TRBV9; D possibly corresponds to TRBD1 (6 bases). The CDR3 consists of 15 residues. Germline values: CDR1 SGDLS, CDR2 YYNGEE. Trimming left V 0 bases short and J 2 bases short, with 11 bases between. The CDR3 sequence: CASSVGAGENTEAFF. In DNA, the CDR3 is TGTGCCAGCAGCGTAGGGGCAGGGGAAAACACTGAAGCTTTCTTT.

The V and J genes are TRBV27 and TRBJ2-1; D not resolved. This CDR3 region has 15 residues. Germline V gene data show CDR1 as MNHEY and CDR2 as SMNVEV (reference sequence). With 0 bases removed from V and 3 bases from J, the gap between germline ends came to 9 bases. The CDR3 spells CASSLSRNVYNEQFF. The CDR3 nucleotides are TGTGCCAGCAGTTTATCGCGTAATGTCTACAATGAGCAGTTCTTC.

This sequence joins TRBV5-1 and TRBJ2-2; D not certain. This CDR3 region has 15 residues. V lost 0 bases and J 5 bases, leaving 11 bases between the germline ends. Germline CDR1 SGHRS, CDR2 YFSETQ. Here the CDR3 reads CASSLAPTGTGELFF. The CDR3 DNA reads TGCGCCAGCAGCTTGGCGCCTACCGGGACCGGGGAGCTGTTTTTT.

The gene calls are TRBV28 and TRBJ1-2; D possibly corresponds to TRBD1 (5 bases). The V gene lost 1 base and the J gene lost 4 bases, with 7 bases spanning the gap. Germline-derived CDR1 and CDR2 are MDHEN and SYDVKM. The CDR3 consists of 13 residues. The CDR3 DNA reads TGTGCCAGCAGTTTATCAGGGCCCTATGGCTACACCTTC. Protein sequence: CASSLSGPYGYTF.

The chain is built from TRBV11-1 and TRBJ1-5; no firm D call. CDR3 size: 13 residues. V was shortened by 1 base and J by 5 bases, with 6 bases between the two germline ends. Germline CDR1 reads SGHAT; CDR2 reads FQDESV (reference sequence). The chain's CDR3 is CASSLDPDQPQHF. In DNA, the CDR3 is TGTGCCAGCAGCTTAGATCCGGATCAGCCCCAGCATTTT.

This chain links TRBV11-2 with TRBJ2-7, with 13 bases fitting TRBD2. V shed 6 bases and J 6 bases; nucleotides not matched to a gene: 11. CDR1 is SGHAT and CDR2 is FQNNGV in the germline V gene. The CDR3 length is 16 residues. CDR3 DNA: TGTGCCAGCAGATTTACCACTAGCGGGGGGGCCAGCGAGCAGTACTTC. Protein: CASRFTTSGGASEQYF.

CDR3 in DNA: TGTGCCAGCAGCTTAGGACGACTAGCGGGGGGTGGGACCCAGTACTTC. Translation: CASSLGRLAGGGTQYF. The chain couples TRBV7-6 to TRBJ2-5; TRBD2 matches at 13 bases. This CDR3 has 16 residues. The germline gives CDR1 SGHVS, CDR2 FNYEAQ. V dropped 1 base and J dropped 7; count of bases not matched to a gene: 6. The full variable domain, its missing parts supplied by reference TRBV7-6 and TRBJ2-5, is GAGVSQSPRYKVTKRGQDVALRCDPISGHVSLYWYRQALGQGPEFLTYFNYEAQQDKSGLPNDRFSAERPEGSISTLTIQRTEQRDSAMYRCASSLGRLAGGGTQYFGPGTRLLVL.

The J gene is TRBJ1-5, the V gene TRBV4-1, with 9 bases aligning to TRBD1. Germline CDR1 MGHRA, CDR2 YSYEKL. There are 19 residues in the CDR3. With V trimmed by 1 base and J by 4 bases, 14 bases remained unmatched. CDR3 region: CASSQGGTGRPSGNQPQHF. The CDR3 nucleotides read TGCGCCAGCAGCCAAGGGGGGACAGGGCGTCCAAGCGGGAATCAGCCCCAGCATTTT.

The chain joins TRBV7-3 to TRBJ2-2; TRBD2 matches 7 bases. The CDR3 consists of 13 residues. Germline CDR1 and CDR2: SGHTA and FQGTGA. V lost 6 bases and J lost 5; bases outside the gene matches: 3. The CDR3 nucleotides are TGTGCCAGCAGTGTACTAGCGACCGGGGAGCTGTTTTTT. Translation gives CASSVLATGELFF.

This chain uses TRBV14 with TRBJ1-2; possible D gene TRBD1, 5 bases. The ends were cut back, 3 bases at V and 4 bases at J, with 9 bases in the middle. The CDR3 sequence is 13 residues long. Germline loops: CDR1 SGHDN, CDR2 FVKESK. DNA of the CDR3: TGTGCCAGCAGCCATACAGGCAGCTATGGCTACACCTTC. Its translation is CASSHTGSYGYTF.

This chain links TRBV2 with TRBJ2-2, with D tentatively TRBD2 (5 bases). The length of the CDR3 is 15 residues. Between the trimmed V and J ends, which lost 8 bases and 4 bases, there was a span of 17 bases. CDR1 is SNHLY and CDR2 is FYNNEI in the germline V gene. For the CDR3, the DNA is TGTGCCAGCCACAGCGGTAAAGGGTCCACCGGGGAGCTGTTTTTT. Protein product: CASHSGKGSTGELFF. The full variable domain, rest sourced from reference TRBV2 and TRBJ2-2, is EPEVTQTPSHQVTQMGQEVILRCVPISNHLYFYWYRQILGQKVEFLVSFYNNEISEKSEIFDDQFSVERPDGSNFTLKIRSTKLEDSAMYFCASHSGKGSTGELFFGEGSRLTVL.